Each of the 10 T cell receptor beta chains below was sequenced from the same sample in a study of cytomegalovirus exposure and HLA in healthy donors. Here immunoSEQ multiplex PCR was the method, and the copy in TCRdb shows in-frame clones only, minus some. This table has more than 95,000 clones, 95% to 96% appearing once. Sequencing was carried out using PBMCs. The receptors shown here come from a man aged 18 to 35 in good health and CMV-seronegative.

The chain has TRBV6-4 and TRBJ1-2; 11 bases align to TRBD1. The junction had 2 bases not matched to a gene; V was cut back by 5 bases and J by 0 bases. The CDR3 is made up of 15 amino acids. Germline-derived CDR1 and CDR2 are MRHNA and SNTAGT. This CDR3 is CASSPDRGPNYGYTF. The CDR3, as DNA: TGTGCCAGCAGTCCGGACAGGGGGCCTAACTATGGCTACACCTTC.

V gene TRBV7-6 combines with J gene TRBJ1-4, with D perhaps TRBD1 (6 bases). V dropped 4 bases and J dropped 5 bases, with 8 bases sitting between them. The length of the CDR3 is 13 residues. From germline, CDR1 is SGHVS and CDR2 FNYEAQ. CDR3 DNA sequence: TGTGCCAGCAGCTCAACAGGGAATGAAAAACTGTTTTTT. It encodes CASSSTGNEKLFF.

V and J are TRBV19 and TRBJ2-5; 12 bases map to TRBD2. This CDR3 region has 14 residues. Germline lookup yields CDR1 LNHDA and CDR2 SQIVND (reference sequence). V shed 8 bases and J 3 bases; nucleotides not matched to a gene: 4. The CDR3 DNA sequence: TGTGCCAGTTCTAGACTAGCGGGGGAAGAGACCCAGTACTTC. It specifies CASSRLAGEETQYF.

The count of this clone is one. The chain has TRBV11-2 and TRBJ2-1; D might be TRBD2 (5 bases). Germline V gene data show CDR1 as SGHAT and CDR2 as FQNNGV. The CDR3 is 13 amino acids. The V end was cut by 1 base, the J end by 12 bases, with 13 bases between. CDR3 region: CASSLVGLAGQFF. DNA of the CDR3: TGTGCCAGCAGCTTAGTGGGTCTAGCCGGGCAGTTCTTC.

The chain has TRBV10-3 and TRBJ2-7; 11 nucleotides align to TRBD1. Trimming took 4 bases from V and 3 from J; bases not matched to a gene: 2. From germline, CDR1 is ENHRY and CDR2 SYGVKD. CDR3 size: 14 residues. CDR3 bases: TGTGCCATCAGTGGAGGGACAGGGGGCTACGAGCAGTACTTC. Its translation: CAISGGTGGYEQYF.

The gene calls are TRBV9 and TRBJ2-2; 11 positions match TRBD2. Germline CDR1 is SGDLS and CDR2 is YYNGEE. J was trimmed by 0 bases and V by 3 bases; bases with no gene match: 13. The length of the CDR3 is 20 residues. CDR3 protein: CASSAAYRTSGSSNTGELFF. The CDR3 DNA reads TGTGCCAGCAGCGCTGCTTATCGGACTAGCGGGTCCTCGAACACCGGGGAGCTGTTTTTT.

The gene calls are TRBV5-1 and TRBJ2-1; TRBD2 is a possible D gene (5 bases). Germline loops: CDR1 SGHRS, CDR2 YFSETQ. The V end lost 4 bases, the J end lost 6 bases, and 11 bases lay between the germline ends. This CDR3 contains 13 residues. The CDR3 is CASSARGSNEQFF. CDR3 DNA: TGCGCCAGCAGCGCGAGAGGGAGCAATGAGCAGTTCTTC.

The chain has TRBV30 and TRBJ2-4, with 7 bases aligning to TRBD2. Per the germline V gene, CDR1 is GTSNPN and CDR2 is SVGIG (reference sequence). The CDR3 spans 13 residues. V trimming: 2 bases; J trimming: 4 bases; junction bases outside the gene matches: 2. This CDR3 reads CAWSHGGKNIQYF. The DNA for the CDR3 is TGTGCCTGGAGTCACGGGGGGAAAAACATTCAGTACTTC.

The rearrangement uses TRBV14 and TRBJ1-2; 7 nucleotides align to TRBD1. This CDR3 is 15 amino acids long. Germline CDR1 SGHDN, CDR2 FVKESK. V gave up 1 base and J gave up 9 bases; unmatched junction bases: 11. CDR3 loop: CASSQASGRGSRYTF. In DNA, the CDR3 is TGTGCCAGCAGCCAAGCTTCGGGCAGGGGGTCCCGCTACACCTTC.

The chain uses TRBV10-3 and TRBJ2-7; 7 bases map to TRBD2. V gave up 3 bases and J gave up 1 base; unmatched junction bases: 9. Germline lookup yields CDR1 ENHRY and CDR2 SYGVKD. CDR3 size: 16 residues. This chain's CDR3 is CAISDPGEGASYEQYF. The DNA for the CDR3 is TGTGCCATCAGTGACCCCGGGGAGGGTGCGTCCTACGAGCAGTACTTC.